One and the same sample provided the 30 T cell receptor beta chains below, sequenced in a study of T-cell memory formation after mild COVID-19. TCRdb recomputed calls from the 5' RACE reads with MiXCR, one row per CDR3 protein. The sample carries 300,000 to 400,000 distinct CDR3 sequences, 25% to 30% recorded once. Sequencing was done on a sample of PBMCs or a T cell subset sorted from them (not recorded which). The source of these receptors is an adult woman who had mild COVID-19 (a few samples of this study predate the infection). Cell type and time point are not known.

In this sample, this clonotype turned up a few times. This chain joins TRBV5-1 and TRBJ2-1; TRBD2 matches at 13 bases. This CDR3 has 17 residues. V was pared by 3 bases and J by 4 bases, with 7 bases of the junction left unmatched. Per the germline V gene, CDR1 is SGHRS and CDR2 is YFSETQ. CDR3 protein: CASSSGTSGNQYNEQFF. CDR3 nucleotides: TGCGCCAGCAGCTCGGGGACTAGCGGGAATCAGTACAATGAGCAGTTCTTC.

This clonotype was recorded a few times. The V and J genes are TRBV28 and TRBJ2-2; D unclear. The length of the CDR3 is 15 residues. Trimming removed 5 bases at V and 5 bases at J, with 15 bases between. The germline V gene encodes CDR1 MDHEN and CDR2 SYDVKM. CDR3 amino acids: CASSNRVMRTGELFF. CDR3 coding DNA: TGTGCCAGCAGTAACCGAGTGATGCGGACCGGGGAGCTGTTTTTT.

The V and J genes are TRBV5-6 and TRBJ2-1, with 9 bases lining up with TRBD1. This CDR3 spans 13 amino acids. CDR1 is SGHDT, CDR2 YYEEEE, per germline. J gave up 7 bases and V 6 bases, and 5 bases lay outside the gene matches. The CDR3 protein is CASNDRGSNEQFF. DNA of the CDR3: TGTGCCAGCAATGACAGGGGGTCGAATGAGCAGTTCTTC. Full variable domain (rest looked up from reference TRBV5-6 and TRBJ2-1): DAGVTQSPTHLIKTRGQQVTLRCSPKSGHDTVSWYQQALGQGPQFIFQYYEEEERQRGNFPDRFSGHQFPNYSSELNVNALLLGDSALYLCASNDRGSNEQFFGPGTRLTVL.

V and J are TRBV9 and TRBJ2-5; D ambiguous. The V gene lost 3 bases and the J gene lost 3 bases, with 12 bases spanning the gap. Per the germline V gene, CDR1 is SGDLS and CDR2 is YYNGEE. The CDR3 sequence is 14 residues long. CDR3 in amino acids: CASSGSGSEETQYF. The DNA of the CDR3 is TGTGCCAGCAGCGGATCCGGGTCGGAAGAGACCCAGTACTTC. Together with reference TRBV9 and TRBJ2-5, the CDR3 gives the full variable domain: DSGVTQTPKHLITATGQRVTLRCSPRSGDLSVYWYQQSLDQGLQFLIQYYNGEERAKGNILERFSAQQFPDLHSELNLSSLELGDSALYFCASSGSGSEETQYFGPGTRLLVL.

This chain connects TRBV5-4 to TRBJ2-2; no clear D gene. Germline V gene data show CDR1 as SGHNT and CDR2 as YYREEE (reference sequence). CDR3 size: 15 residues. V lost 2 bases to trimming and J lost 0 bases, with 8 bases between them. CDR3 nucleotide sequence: TGTGCCAGCAGCTTACCTGGGGCGAACACCGGGGAGCTGTTTTTT. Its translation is CASSLPGANTGELFF.

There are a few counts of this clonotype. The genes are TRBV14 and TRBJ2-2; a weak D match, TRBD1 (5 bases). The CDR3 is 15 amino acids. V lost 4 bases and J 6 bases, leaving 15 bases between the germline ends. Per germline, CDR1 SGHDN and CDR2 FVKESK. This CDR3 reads CASSPAGNFPGELFF. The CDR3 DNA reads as TGTGCCAGCAGCCCGGCAGGGAATTTCCCCGGGGAGCTGTTTTTT. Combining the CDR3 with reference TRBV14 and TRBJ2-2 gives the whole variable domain EAGVTQFPSHSVIEKGQTVTLRCDPISGHDNLYWYRRVMGKEIKFLLHFVKESKQDESGMPNNRFLAERTGGTYSTLKVQPAELEDSGVYFCASSPAGNFPGELFFGEGSRLTVL.

CDR3 nucleotides: TGTGCCAGTAGTATCTACCATTCTCTCTACAATGAGCAGTTCTTC. It codes for CASSIYHSLYNEQFF. The chain links TRBV19 to TRBJ2-1; D call uncertain. This CDR3 comprises 15 residues. From germline, CDR1 is LNHDA and CDR2 SQIVND (reference sequence). V lost 3 bases and J 3 bases, leaving 12 bases between the germline ends.

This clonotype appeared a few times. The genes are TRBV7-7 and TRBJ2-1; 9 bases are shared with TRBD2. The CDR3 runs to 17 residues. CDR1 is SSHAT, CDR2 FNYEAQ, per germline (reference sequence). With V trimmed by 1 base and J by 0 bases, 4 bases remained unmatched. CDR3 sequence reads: CASSLGLTSGSYNEQFF. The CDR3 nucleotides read TGTGCCAGCAGCTTAGGGTTGACTAGCGGCTCCTACAATGAGCAGTTCTTC.

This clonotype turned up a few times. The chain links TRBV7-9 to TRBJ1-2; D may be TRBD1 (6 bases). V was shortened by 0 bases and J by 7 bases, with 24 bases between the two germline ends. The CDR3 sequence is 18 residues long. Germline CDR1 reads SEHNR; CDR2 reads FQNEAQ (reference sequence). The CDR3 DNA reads TGTGCCAGCAGCTTAGCGCCCGCACAGGGACAATCGCGGAGTGGCTACACCTTC. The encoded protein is CASSLAPAQGQSRSGYTF.

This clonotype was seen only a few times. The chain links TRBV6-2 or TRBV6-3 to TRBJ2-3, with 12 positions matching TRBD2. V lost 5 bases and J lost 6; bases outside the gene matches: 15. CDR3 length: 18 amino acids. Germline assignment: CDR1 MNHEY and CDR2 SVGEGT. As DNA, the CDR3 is TGTGCCAGCAGTCCTCCCCCGACTAGCGGGAGTTCAGGGGATACGCAGTATTTT. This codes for CASSPPPTSGSSGDTQYF.

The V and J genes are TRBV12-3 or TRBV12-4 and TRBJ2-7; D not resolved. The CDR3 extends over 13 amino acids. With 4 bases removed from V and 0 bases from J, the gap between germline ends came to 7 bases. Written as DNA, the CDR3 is TGTGCCAGCAGTTCACAGCGCTCCTACGAGCAGTACTTC. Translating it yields CASSSQRSYEQYF.

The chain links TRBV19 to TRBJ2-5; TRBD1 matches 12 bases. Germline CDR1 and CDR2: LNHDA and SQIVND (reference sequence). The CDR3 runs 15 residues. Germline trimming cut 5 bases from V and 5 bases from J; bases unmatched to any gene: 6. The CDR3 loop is CASSRGTGGEETQYF. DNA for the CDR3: TGTGCCAGTAGTCGCGGGACAGGGGGCGAGGAGACCCAGTACTTC. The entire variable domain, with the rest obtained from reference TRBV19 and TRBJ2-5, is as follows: DGGITQSPKYLFRKEGQNVTLSCEQNLNHDAMYWYRQDPGQGLRLIYYSQIVNDFQKGDIAEGYSVSREKKESFPLTVTSAQKNPTAFYLCASSRGTGGEETQYFGPGTRLLVL.

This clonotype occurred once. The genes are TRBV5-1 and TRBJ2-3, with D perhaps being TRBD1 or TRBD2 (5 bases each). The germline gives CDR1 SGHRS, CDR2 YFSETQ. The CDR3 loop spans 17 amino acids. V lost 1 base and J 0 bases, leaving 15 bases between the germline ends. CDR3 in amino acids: CASSLPDLRDSTDTQYF. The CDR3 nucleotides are TGCGCCAGCAGCTTGCCGGACCTCCGGGACAGCACAGATACGCAGTATTTT.

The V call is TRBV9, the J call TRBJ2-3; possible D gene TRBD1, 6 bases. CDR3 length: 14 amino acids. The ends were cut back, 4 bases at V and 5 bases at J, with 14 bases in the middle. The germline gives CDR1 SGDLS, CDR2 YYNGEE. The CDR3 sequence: CASSFRDMEDTQYF. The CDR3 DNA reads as TGTGCCAGCAGCTTCCGGGACATGGAAGATACGCAGTATTTT.

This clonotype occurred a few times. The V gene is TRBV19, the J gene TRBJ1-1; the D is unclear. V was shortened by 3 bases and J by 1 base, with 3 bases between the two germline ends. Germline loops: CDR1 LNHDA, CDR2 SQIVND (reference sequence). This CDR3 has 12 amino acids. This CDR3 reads CASSMGNTEAFF. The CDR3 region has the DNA TGTGCCAGTAGTATGGGGAACACTGAAGCTTTCTTT.

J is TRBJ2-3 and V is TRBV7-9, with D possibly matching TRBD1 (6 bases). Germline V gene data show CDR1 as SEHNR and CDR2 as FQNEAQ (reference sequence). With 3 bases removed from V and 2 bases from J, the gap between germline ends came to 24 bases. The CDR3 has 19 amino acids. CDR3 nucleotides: TGTGCCAGCAGCTTCAGAAGTCGGAACAGGGCCCATTACACAGATACGCAGTATTTT. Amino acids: CASSFRSRNRAHYTDTQYF.

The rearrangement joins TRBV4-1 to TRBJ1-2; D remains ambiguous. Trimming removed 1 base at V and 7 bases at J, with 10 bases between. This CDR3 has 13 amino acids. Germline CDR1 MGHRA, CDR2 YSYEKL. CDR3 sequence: CASSQAGFSGYTF. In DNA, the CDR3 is TGCGCCAGCAGCCAAGCCGGGTTTAGTGGCTACACCTTC.

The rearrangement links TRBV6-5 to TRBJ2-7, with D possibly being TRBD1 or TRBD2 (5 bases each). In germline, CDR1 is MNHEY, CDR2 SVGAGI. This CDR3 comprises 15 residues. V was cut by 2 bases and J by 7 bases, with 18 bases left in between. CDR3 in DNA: TGTGCCAGCAGTTACCCCCGGGACGGACTTGGAGAGCAGTACTTC. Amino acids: CASSYPRDGLGEQYF.

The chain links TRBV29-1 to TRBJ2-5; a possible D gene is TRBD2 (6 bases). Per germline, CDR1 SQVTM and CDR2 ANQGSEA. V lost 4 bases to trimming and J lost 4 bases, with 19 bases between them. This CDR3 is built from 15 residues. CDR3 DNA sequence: TGCAGCGTTGGACGGCCGGGAGAATCCGTAGAGACCCAGTACTTC. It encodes CSVGRPGESVETQYF.

The CDR3 sequence: CASSSRDSGGTEAFF. The CDR3 DNA sequence: TGTGCCAGCAGCTCCCGGGACAGTGGAGGAACTGAAGCTTTCTTT. This sequence joins TRBV7-9 and TRBJ1-1; 7 positions match TRBD1. This CDR3 contains 15 residues. The V and J ends lost 4 bases and 5 bases, in that order; junction bases with no gene match: 10. Germline lookup yields CDR1 SEHNR and CDR2 FQNEAQ (reference sequence).

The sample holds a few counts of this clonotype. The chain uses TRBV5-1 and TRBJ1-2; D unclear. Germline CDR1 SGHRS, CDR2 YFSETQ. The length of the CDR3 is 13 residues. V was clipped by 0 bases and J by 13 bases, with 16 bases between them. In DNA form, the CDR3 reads TGCGCCAGCAGCTTGGCCCATTTGTCGGCACGCACCTTC. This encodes CASSLAHLSARTF.

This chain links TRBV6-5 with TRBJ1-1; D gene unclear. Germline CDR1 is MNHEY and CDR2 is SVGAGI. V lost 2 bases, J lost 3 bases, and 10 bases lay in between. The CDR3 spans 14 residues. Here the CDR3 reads CASSYSRSDTEAFF. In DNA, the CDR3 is TGTGCCAGCAGTTACAGTAGGTCGGACACTGAAGCTTTCTTT.

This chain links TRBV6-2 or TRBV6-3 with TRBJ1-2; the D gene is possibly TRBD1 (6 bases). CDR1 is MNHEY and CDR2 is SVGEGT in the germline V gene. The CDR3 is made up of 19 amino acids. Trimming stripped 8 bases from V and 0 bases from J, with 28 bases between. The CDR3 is CASSSLRQVQLPSNYGYTF. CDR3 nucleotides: TGTGCCAGCTCGTCCCTGCGACAGGTCCAGCTCCCCTCTAACTATGGCTACACCTTC.

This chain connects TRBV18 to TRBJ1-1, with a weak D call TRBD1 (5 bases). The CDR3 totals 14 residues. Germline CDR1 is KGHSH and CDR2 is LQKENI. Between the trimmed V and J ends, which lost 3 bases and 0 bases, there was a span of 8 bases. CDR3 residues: CASSPSGMNTEAFF. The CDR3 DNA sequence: TGTGCCAGCTCACCGTCAGGGATGAACACTGAAGCTTTCTTT.

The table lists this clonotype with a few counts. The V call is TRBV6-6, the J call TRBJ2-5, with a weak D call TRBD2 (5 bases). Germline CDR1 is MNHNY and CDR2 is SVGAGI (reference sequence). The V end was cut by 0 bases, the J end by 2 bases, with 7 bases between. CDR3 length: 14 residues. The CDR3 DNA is TGTGCCAGCAGTTACTCTGGAGGACAAGAGACCCAGTACTTC. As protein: CASSYSGGQETQYF.

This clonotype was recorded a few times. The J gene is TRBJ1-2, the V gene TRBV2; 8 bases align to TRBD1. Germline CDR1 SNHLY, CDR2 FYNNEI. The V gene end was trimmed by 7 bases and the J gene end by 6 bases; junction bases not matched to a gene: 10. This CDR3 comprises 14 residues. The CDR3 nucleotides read TGTGCCAGCAAACAGAGACAGGGGATCGATGGCTACACCTTC. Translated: CASKQRQGIDGYTF.

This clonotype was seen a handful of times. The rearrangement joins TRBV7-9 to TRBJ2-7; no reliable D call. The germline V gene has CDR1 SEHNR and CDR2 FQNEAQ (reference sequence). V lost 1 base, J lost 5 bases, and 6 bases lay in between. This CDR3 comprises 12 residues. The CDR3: CASSLEKNEQYF. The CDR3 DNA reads TGTGCCAGCAGCTTAGAGAAGAACGAGCAGTACTTC. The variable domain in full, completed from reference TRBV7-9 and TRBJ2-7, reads DTGVSQNPRHKITKRGQNVTFRCDPISEHNRLYWYRQTLGQGPEFLTYFQNEAQLEKSRLLSDRFSAERPKGSFSTLEIQRTEQGDSAMYLCASSLEKNEQYFGPGTRLTVT.

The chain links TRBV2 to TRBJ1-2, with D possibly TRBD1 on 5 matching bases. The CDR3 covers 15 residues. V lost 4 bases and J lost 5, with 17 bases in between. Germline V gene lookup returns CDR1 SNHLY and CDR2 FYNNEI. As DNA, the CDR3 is TGTGCCAGCAGTGTCGATACGGGGGGAAAGTATGGCTACACCTTC. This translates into CASSVDTGGKYGYTF. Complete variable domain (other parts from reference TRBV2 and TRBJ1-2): EPEVTQTPSHQVTQMGQEVILRCVPISNHLYFYWYRQILGQKVEFLVSFYNNEISEKSEIFDDQFSVERPDGSNFTLKIRSTKLEDSAMYFCASSVDTGGKYGYTFGSGTRLTVV.

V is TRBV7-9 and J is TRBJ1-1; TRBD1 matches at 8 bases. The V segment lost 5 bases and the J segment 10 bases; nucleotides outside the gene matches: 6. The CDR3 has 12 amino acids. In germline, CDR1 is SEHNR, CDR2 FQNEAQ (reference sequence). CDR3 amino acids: CASSIRQGRAFF. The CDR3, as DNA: TGTGCCAGCAGCATTAGACAGGGGAGAGCTTTCTTT.

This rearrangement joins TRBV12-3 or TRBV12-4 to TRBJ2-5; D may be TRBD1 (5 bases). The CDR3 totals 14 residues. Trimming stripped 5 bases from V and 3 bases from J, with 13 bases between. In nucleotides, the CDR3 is TGTGCCAGCAGTCTAAGGGCAGGGAAAGAGACCCAGTACTTC. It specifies CASSLRAGKETQYF.